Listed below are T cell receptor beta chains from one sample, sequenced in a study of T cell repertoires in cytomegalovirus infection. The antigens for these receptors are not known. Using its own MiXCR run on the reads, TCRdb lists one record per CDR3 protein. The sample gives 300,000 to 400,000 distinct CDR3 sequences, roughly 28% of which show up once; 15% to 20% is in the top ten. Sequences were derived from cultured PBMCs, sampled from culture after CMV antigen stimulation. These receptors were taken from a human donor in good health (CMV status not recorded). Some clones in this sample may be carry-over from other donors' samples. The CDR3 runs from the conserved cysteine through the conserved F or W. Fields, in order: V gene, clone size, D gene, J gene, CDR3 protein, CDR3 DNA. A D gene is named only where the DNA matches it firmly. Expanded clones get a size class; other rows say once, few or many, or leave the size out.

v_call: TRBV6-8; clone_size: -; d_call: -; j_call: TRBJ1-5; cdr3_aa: CASSQGSDKLYSNQPQHF; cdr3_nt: TGTGCCAGCAGTCAGGGGTCAGACAAACTTTATAGCAATCAGCCCCAGCATTTT
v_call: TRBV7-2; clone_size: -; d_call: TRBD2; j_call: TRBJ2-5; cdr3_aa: CASSFWVRLAENGETQYF; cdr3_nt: TGTGCCAGCAGCTTCTGGGTCCGACTAGCAGAAAACGGAGAGACCCAGTACTTC
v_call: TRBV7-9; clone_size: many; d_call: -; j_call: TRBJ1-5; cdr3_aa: CASSEENQPQHF; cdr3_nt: TGTGCCAGCAGCGAGGAGAATCAGCCCCAGCATTTT
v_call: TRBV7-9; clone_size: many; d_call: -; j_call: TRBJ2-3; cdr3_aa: CASSFSTAYTDTQYF; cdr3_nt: TGTGCCAGCAGCTTCTCGACAGCTTACACAGATACGCAGTATTTT
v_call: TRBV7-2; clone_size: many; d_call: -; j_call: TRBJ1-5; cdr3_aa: CASSLMPGFNQPQHF; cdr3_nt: TGTGCCAGCAGCTTAATGCCAGGATTCAATCAGCCCCAGCATTTT
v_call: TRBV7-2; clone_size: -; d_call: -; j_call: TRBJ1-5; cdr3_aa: CASSLRVGDGYSNQPQHF; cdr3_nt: TGTGCCAGCAGCTTAAGGGTCGGGGACGGTTATAGCAATCAGCCCCAGCATTTT
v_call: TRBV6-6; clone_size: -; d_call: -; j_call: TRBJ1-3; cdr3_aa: CASTTTMGPSGNTIYF; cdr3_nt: TGTGCCAGCACCACCACCATGGGTCCCTCTGGAAACACCATATATTTT
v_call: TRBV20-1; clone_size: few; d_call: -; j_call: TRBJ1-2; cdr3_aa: CSAIQSSGYGYTF; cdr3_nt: TGCAGTGCAATACAGTCCTCTGGCTATGGCTACACCTTC
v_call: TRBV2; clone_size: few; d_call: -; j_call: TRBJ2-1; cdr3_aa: CASSSKAGSYNEQFF; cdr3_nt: TGTGCCAGCAGCTCCAAGGCTGGGTCCTACAATGAGCAGTTCTTC
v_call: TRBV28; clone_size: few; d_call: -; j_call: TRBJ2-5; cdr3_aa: CASTGSGTAVGETQYF; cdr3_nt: TGTGCCAGCACCGGATCCGGGACCGCGGTAGGAGAGACCCAGTACTTC
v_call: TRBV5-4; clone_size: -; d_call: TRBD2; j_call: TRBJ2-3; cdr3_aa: CASSLGLSGGLTDTQYF; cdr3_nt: TGTGCCAGCAGCTTGGGACTTTCGGGAGGACTCACAGATACGCAGTATTTT
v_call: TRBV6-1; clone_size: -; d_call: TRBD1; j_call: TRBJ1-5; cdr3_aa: CASSEALWDRGNQPQHF; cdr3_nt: TGTGCCAGCAGTGAAGCGCTGTGGGACAGGGGCAATCAGCCCCAGCATTTT
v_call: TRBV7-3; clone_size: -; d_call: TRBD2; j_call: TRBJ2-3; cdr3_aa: CASGSSGDADTQYF; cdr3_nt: TGTGCCAGCGGGTCTAGCGGGGATGCAGATACGCAGTATTTT
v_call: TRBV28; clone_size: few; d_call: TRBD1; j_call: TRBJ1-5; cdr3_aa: CASTAPPGGQPQHF; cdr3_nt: TGTGCCAGCACCGCGCCCCCAGGGGGTCAGCCCCAGCATTTT
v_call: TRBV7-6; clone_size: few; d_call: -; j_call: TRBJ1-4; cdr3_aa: CASGDGGMRKLFF; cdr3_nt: TGTGCCAGCGGGGATGGGGGCATGAGAAAACTGTTTTTT
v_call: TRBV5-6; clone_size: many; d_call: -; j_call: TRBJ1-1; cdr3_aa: CASSPVLRTEAFF; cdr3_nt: TGTGCCAGCAGCCCTGTCCTTAGAACTGAAGCTTTCTTT
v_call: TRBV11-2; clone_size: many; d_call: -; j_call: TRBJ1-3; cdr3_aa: CASSLEGNTIYF; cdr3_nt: TGTGCCAGCAGCTTAGAAGGAAACACCATATATTTT
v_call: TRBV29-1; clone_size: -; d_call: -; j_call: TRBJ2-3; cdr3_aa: CSGRGGQLLYDTQYF; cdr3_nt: TGCAGCGGACGGGGGGGACAGCTCTTATATGATACGCAGTATTTT
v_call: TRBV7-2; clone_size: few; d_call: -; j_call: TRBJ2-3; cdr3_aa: CASSLERPDTQYF; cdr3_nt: TGTGCCAGCAGCTTAGAAAGGCCAGATACGCAGTATTTT
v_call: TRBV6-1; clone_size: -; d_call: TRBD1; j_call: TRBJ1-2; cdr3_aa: CASSVGQGRKGYTF; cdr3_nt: TGTGCCAGCAGTGTTGGACAGGGGAGAAAGGGCTACACCTTC
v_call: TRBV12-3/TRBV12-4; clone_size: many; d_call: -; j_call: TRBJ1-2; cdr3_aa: CASSLEGHGYTF; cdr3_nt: TGTGCCAGCAGCTTAGAGGGGCATGGCTACACCTTC
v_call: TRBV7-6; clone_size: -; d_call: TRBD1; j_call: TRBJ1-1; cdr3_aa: CASSVTGEAEAFF; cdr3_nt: TGTGCCAGCAGCGTAACAGGGGAGGCTGAAGCTTTCTTT
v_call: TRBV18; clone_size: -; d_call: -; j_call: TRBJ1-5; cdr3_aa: CASSPTAGNSNQPQHF; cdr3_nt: TGTGCCAGCTCACCTACCGCAGGAAATAGCAATCAGCCCCAGCATTTT
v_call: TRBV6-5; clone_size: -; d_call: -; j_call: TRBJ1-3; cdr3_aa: CASISSGLSGNTIYF; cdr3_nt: TGTGCCAGCATTTCTTCGGGGCTCTCTGGAAACACCATATATTTT
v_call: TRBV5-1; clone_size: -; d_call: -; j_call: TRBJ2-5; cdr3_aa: CASSPPTGIQETQYF; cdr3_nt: TGCGCCAGCAGCCCCCCAACAGGGATCCAAGAGACCCAGTACTTC
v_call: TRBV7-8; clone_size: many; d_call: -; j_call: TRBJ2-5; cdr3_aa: CASGTRDILFQYF; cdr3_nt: TGTGCCAGCGGGACCCGGGACATCCTTTTCCAGTACTTC
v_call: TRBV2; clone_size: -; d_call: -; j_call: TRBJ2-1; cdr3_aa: CASSEDQPYNEQFF; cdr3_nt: TGTGCCAGCAGTGAAGATCAGCCCTACAATGAGCAGTTCTTC
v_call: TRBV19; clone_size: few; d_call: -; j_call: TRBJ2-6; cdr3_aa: CASRRFSGANVLTF; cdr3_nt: TGTGCCAGTAGAAGATTCTCTGGGGCCAACGTCCTGACTTTC
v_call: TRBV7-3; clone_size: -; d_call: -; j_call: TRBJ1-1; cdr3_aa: CASSPGTPSTEAFF; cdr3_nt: TGTGCCAGCAGCCCGGGGACACCCTCCACTGAAGCTTTCTTT
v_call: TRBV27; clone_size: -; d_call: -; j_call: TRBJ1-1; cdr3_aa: CASSLSRNPGRKAFF; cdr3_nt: TGTGCCAGCAGTTTATCACGGAACCCGGGACGAAAAGCTTTCTTT
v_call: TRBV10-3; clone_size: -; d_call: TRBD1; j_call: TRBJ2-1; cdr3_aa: CASRTGTHEQFF; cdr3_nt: TGTGCCAGTCGGACAGGGACGCATGAGCAGTTCTTC
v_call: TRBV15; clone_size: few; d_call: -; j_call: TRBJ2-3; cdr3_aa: CATSRDSPGTSTDTQYF; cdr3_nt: TGTGCCACCAGCAGAGACTCACCAGGGACTAGCACAGATACGCAGTATTTT
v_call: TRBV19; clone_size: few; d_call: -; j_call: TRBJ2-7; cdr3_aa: CASKQHRLSGRFGEQYF; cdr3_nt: TGTGCCAGTAAACAGCACAGACTCTCCGGACGCTTTGGTGAGCAGTACTTC
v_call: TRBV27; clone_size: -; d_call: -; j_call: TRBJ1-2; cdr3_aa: CASSLSQEGPYGYTF; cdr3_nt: TGTGCCAGCAGTTTATCCCAGGAAGGGCCCTATGGCTACACCTTC
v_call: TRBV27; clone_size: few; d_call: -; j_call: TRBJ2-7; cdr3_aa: CASSLGRRDEQYF; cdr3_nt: TGTGCCAGCAGTTTGGGCAGGAGGGACGAGCAGTACTTC
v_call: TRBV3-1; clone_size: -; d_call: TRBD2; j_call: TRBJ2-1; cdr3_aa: CASRFLAGENEQFF; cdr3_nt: TGTGCCAGCAGGTTCCTAGCGGGAGAAAATGAGCAGTTCTTC
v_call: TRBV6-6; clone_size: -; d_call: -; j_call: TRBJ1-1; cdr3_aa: CASRRGGVAFF; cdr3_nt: TGTGCCAGCAGACGAGGGGGGGTGGCTTTCTTT
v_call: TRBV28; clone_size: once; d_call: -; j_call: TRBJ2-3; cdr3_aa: CASSIQQNTQYF; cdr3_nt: TGTGCCAGCAGTATCCAACAGAATACGCAGTATTTT
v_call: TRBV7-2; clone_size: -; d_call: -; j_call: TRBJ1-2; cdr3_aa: CASSPSGPYGYTF; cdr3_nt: TGTGCCAGCAGCCCTTCCGGCCCATATGGCTACACCTTC
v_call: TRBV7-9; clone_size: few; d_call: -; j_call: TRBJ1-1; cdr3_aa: CASSLAVASTEAFF; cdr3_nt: TGTGCCAGCAGCTTAGCCGTAGCGAGCACTGAAGCTTTCTTT
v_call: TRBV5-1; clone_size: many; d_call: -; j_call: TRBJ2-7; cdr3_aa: CASSFQSHSYEQYF; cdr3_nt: TGCGCCAGCAGCTTTCAGTCCCACTCCTACGAGCAGTACTTC
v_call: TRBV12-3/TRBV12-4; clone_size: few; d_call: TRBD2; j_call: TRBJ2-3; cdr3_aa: CASSTSGGATDTQYF; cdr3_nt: TGTGCCAGCAGTACTAGCGGGGGGGCCACAGATACGCAGTATTTT
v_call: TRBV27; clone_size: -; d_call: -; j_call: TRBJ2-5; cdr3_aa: CASSPAWASRETQYF; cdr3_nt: TGTGCCAGCAGCCCCGCCTGGGCTAGCAGGGAGACCCAGTACTTC
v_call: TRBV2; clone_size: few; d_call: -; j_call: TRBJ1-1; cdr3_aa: CASSGTQGTEAFF; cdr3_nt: TGTGCCAGCAGTGGAACCCAGGGCACTGAAGCTTTCTTT
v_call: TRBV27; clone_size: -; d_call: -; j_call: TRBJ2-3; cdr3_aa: CASSPKSPGLRDTQYF; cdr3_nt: TGTGCCAGCAGTCCGAAATCACCGGGACTGCGGGATACGCAGTATTTT
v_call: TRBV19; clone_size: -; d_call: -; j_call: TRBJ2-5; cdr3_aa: CASSIISSQETQYF; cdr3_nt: TGTGCCAGTAGTATAATTTCTAGCCAAGAGACCCAGTACTTC
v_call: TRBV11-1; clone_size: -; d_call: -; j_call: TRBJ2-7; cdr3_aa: CASSLALTESYEQYF; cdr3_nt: TGTGCCAGCAGCTTAGCGTTAACGGAATCCTACGAGCAGTACTTC
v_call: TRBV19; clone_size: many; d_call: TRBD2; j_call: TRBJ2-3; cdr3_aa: CASNPRRGLAPDTQYF; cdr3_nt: TGTGCCAGTAACCCCAGGAGGGGACTAGCACCAGATACGCAGTATTTT
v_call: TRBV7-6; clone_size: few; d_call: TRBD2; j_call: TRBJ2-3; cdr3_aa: CASSPSGYGTDTQYF; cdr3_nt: TGTGCCAGCAGTCCTAGCGGGTATGGCACAGATACGCAGTATTTT
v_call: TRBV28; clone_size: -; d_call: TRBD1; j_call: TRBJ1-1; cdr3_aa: CASSSLHRGEDTEAFF; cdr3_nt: TGTGCCAGCAGTTCTCTCCACAGGGGGGAGGACACTGAAGCTTTCTTT